The 32 T cell receptor beta chains below were found in one sample sequenced in a study of a mutant IDH1 vaccine in newly diagnosed glioma. The protocol was immunoSEQ multiplex PCR, while the TCRdb copy is restricted to in-frame clones and leaves out a portion. This sample has roughly 62,000 clones, with 75% to 90% found just once. The antigens of these receptors remain unknown. Specified time point: week 11, during vaccination. In the vaccine, a single dose held 300 ug of the mutant IDH1 20-mer peptide, along with topical imiquimod. The specimen was PBMCs, collected from a glioma patient whose treatment included an IDH1 peptide vaccine. The receptors were gathered from a man aged 35 to 55 with glioma.

The gene calls are TRBV6-4 and TRBJ2-7; a possible D gene is TRBD1 (6 bases). The ends were cut back, 7 bases at V and 0 bases at J, with 16 bases in the middle. The V gene's germline CDR1 is MRHNA and CDR2 SNTAGT. This CDR3 spans 15 amino acids. CDR3: CASIKPRGFSYEQYF. DNA of the CDR3: TGTGCCAGCATTAAACCCAGGGGTTTCTCCTACGAGCAGTACTTC.

The chain is built from TRBV5-1 and TRBJ2-1; 15 bases match TRBD2. V lost 5 bases and J lost 0; bases outside the gene matches: 9. Looked up from germline, CDR1 is SGHRS and CDR2 is YFSETQ. The CDR3 has 19 residues. The CDR3 spells CASRGTGTSGGSSYNEQFF. The CDR3 DNA is TGCGCCAGCAGGGGAACCGGGACTAGCGGGGGGAGCTCCTACAATGAGCAGTTCTTC.

The chain links TRBV5-4 to TRBJ2-2; D is unclear. This CDR3 has 14 residues. Germline assignment: CDR1 SGHNT and CDR2 YYREEE (reference sequence). V lost 4 bases to trimming and J lost 7 bases, with 14 bases between them. The CDR3 reads CASSPSEWGGELFF. CDR3 sequence (DNA): TGTGCCAGCAGCCCGAGCGAGTGGGGCGGGGAGCTGTTTTTT. The full variable domain, with the rest looked up from reference TRBV5-4 and TRBJ2-2, is ETGVTQSPTHLIKTRGQQVTLRCSSQSGHNTVSWYQQALGQGPQFIFQYYREEENGRGNFPPRFSGLQFPNYSSELNVNALELDDSALYLCASSPSEWGGELFFGEGSRLTVL.

The genes are TRBV19 and TRBJ1-3; D is undetermined. The germline CDR1 and CDR2 sequences are LNHDA and SQIVND (reference sequence). This CDR3 is 13 amino acids long. Trimming stripped 9 bases from V and 2 bases from J, with 11 bases between. The CDR3 region has the DNA TGTGCCAGCACCTCTCTGGCTGGAAACACCATATATTTT. The encoded protein is CASTSLAGNTIYF.

This clone has more than one count but fewer than ten. This chain uses TRBV6-5 with TRBJ2-5; no definite D call. The CDR3 totals 12 residues. Trimming shortened V by 4 bases and J by 12 bases, and 15 bases separated the two germline ends. Per the germline V gene, CDR1 is MNHEY and CDR2 is SVGAGI. The CDR3 loop reads CASSSSGSPKYF. In DNA form, the CDR3 reads TGTGCCAGCAGTTCCTCCGGGTCCCCTAAGTACTTC.

V usage is TRBV19 and J usage is TRBJ1-1, with no clear D. Germline V gene sequence: CDR1 LNHDA, CDR2 SQIVND (reference sequence). Trimming took 3 bases from V and 0 from J, leaving 8 bases between them. This CDR3 contains 14 residues. Here the CDR3 reads CASSIAGLNTEAFF. CDR3 coding DNA: TGTGCCAGTAGTATCGCGGGGTTGAACACTGAAGCTTTCTTT.

This clone was recorded only once. The chain carries TRBV11-2 and TRBJ2-7, with 15 positions matching TRBD2. This CDR3 spans 17 amino acids. The V and J ends lost 4 bases and 3 bases, in that order; junction bases with no gene match: 7. The germline gives CDR1 SGHAT, CDR2 FQNNGV. CDR3 sequence reads: CASSSPGTSGGRYEQYV. In nucleotides, the CDR3 is TGTGCCAGCAGCTCCCCCGGGACTAGCGGGGGGCGCTACGAGCAGTACGTC.

The chain employs TRBV7-9 and TRBJ2-7; 9 bases line up with TRBD2. J gave up 0 bases and V 6 bases, and 6 bases lay outside the gene matches. This CDR3 spans 15 amino acids. Per germline, CDR1 SEHNR and CDR2 FQNEAQ (reference sequence). CDR3 sequence (DNA): TGTGCCAGCAGTCAAGAGCGGGAGGCCTCCTACGAGCAGTACTTC. The encoded protein is CASSQEREASYEQYF. The full variable domain, rest sourced from reference TRBV7-9 and TRBJ2-7, is DTGVSQNPRHKITKRGQNVTFRCDPISEHNRLYWYRQTLGQGPEFLTYFQNEAQLEKSRLLSDRFSAERPKGSFSTLEIQRTEQGDSAMYLCASSQEREASYEQYFGPGTRLTVT.

This chain uses TRBV7-8 with TRBJ1-1, with D possibly being TRBD1 (6 bases). Germline loops: CDR1 SGHVS, CDR2 FQNEAQ. The length of the CDR3 is 17 residues. With 5 bases removed from V and 0 bases from J, the gap between germline ends came to 19 bases. CDR3 sequence reads: CASSDRAGVSMNTEAFF. The CDR3, as DNA: TGTGCCAGCAGCGATAGAGCAGGGGTATCAATGAACACTGAAGCTTTCTTT.

V usage is TRBV7-6 and J usage is TRBJ1-2; a weak D match, TRBD1 (5 bases). Germline loops: CDR1 SGHVS, CDR2 FNYEAQ. The CDR3 is 14 amino acids. The germline V and J ends were trimmed by 2 bases and 7 bases, with 14 bases remaining between them. The CDR3 coding sequence is TGTGCCAGCAGCTTAATTGGGGGGTCGGGTGGCTACACCTTC. This encodes CASSLIGGSGGYTF.

This clone was seen just once. The chain joins TRBV2 to TRBJ1-1; D is ambiguous. CDR1 and CDR2 (germline): SNHLY, FYNNEI. The CDR3 has 14 amino acids. V gave up 6 bases and J gave up 4 bases, with 15 bases separating them. CDR3 DNA: TGTGCCAGCAGCCCAAGGGCTACAAGCACTGAAGCTTTCTTT. Its protein is CASSPRATSTEAFF. The full variable domain, with the rest looked up from reference TRBV2 and TRBJ1-1, is EPEVTQTPSHQVTQMGQEVILRCVPISNHLYFYWYRQILGQKVEFLVSFYNNEISEKSEIFDDQFSVERPDGSNFTLKIRSTKLEDSAMYFCASSPRATSTEAFFGQGTRLTVV.

V gene TRBV4-1 combines with J gene TRBJ1-1; TRBD1 agrees at 9 bases. Germline trimming cut 3 bases from V and 6 bases from J; bases unmatched to any gene: 23. The CDR3 contains 20 residues. Germline assignment: CDR1 MGHRA and CDR2 YSYEKL. The CDR3 bases are TGCGCCAGCAGCCAGCATAGGAAGGGACAGGGAGTGATTGAGGTTGCTGAAGCTTTCTTT. Translating it yields CASSQHRKGQGVIEVAEAFF.

V and J are TRBV5-1 and TRBJ1-5, with D unclear. This CDR3 is built from 14 residues. Germline assignment: CDR1 SGHRS and CDR2 YFSETQ. The germline V and J ends were trimmed by 0 bases and 9 bases, with 13 bases remaining between them. CDR3 nucleotides: TGCGCCAGCAGCTTGGAGGCCGGCACTAGGCCCCAGCATTTT. As protein: CASSLEAGTRPQHF.

The chain uses TRBV9 and TRBJ1-1; D not resolved. The CDR3 runs to 12 residues. Trimming removed 0 bases at V and 9 bases at J, with 9 bases between. Germline V CDR1 and CDR2: SGDLS, YYNGEE. CDR3 DNA: TGTGCCAGCAGCGTAGGACGTGGTCAAGCTTTCTTT. This translates into CASSVGRGQAFF.

This clone was detected a few times. The V call is TRBV19, the J call TRBJ1-2, with D possibly being TRBD1 (5 bases). V was shortened by 0 bases and J by 3 bases, with 14 bases between the two germline ends. This CDR3 contains 16 residues. Germline CDR1 reads LNHDA; CDR2 reads SQIVND (reference sequence). The chain's CDR3 is CASSIDEGYKHYGYTF. DNA of the CDR3: TGTGCCAGTAGTATAGATGAGGGGTATAAACACTATGGCTACACCTTC.

The chain carries TRBV15 and TRBJ2-3; D is tentatively TRBD1 or TRBD2 (5 bases each). Germline lookup yields CDR1 LNHNV and CDR2 YYDKDF (reference sequence). The CDR3 totals 17 residues. V was shortened by 3 bases and J by 5 bases, with 21 bases between the two germline ends. In DNA, the CDR3 is TGTGCCACCAGCAGGACCGTCCGGGACCCCGAGAGAGATACGCAGTATTTT. Amino acids: CATSRTVRDPERDTQYF.

V gene TRBV19 combines with J gene TRBJ1-3; the match to TRBD1 covers 9 bases. The germline CDR1 and CDR2 sequences are LNHDA and SQIVND (reference sequence). Germline trimming cut 4 bases from V and 2 bases from J; bases unmatched to any gene: 3. This CDR3 is 15 amino acids long. The CDR3 is CASSTTGGTGNTIYF. CDR3 bases: TGTGCCAGTAGTACCACAGGGGGCACTGGAAACACCATATATTTT.

CDR3 in amino acids: CASSDVPGQGLEQYV. The CDR3 nucleotides are TGTGCCAGCAGTGACGTTCCGGGACAGGGTCTCGAGCAGTACGTC. The J gene is TRBJ2-7, the V gene TRBV2; 9 nucleotides agree with TRBD1. CDR3 length: 15 amino acids. The junction had 9 bases not matched to a gene; V was cut back by 3 bases and J by 6 bases. Per germline, CDR1 SNHLY and CDR2 FYNNEI.

The genes are TRBV2 and TRBJ2-6; D gene unclear. There are 16 residues in the CDR3. The ends were cut back, 2 bases at V and 3 bases at J, with 11 bases in the middle. Per germline, CDR1 SNHLY and CDR2 FYNNEI. The CDR3 reads CASSESGSIGANVLTF. The CDR3 coding sequence is TGTGCCAGCAGTGAATCGGGCTCAATTGGGGCCAACGTCCTGACTTTC. Variable domain in full (rest from reference TRBV2 and TRBJ2-6): EPEVTQTPSHQVTQMGQEVILRCVPISNHLYFYWYRQILGQKVEFLVSFYNNEISEKSEIFDDQFSVERPDGSNFTLKIRSTKLEDSAMYFCASSESGSIGANVLTFGAGSRLTVL.

This chain connects TRBV28 to TRBJ2-2; 7 bases line up with TRBD2. Trimming took 6 bases from V and 2 from J; bases not matched to a gene: 15. This CDR3 contains 18 residues. Germline V gene sequence: CDR1 MDHEN, CDR2 SYDVKM. The chain's CDR3 is CASSAVVISGINTGELFF. The CDR3 DNA sequence: TGTGCCAGCAGCGCAGTCGTCATAAGCGGGATCAACACCGGGGAGCTGTTTTTT. The whole variable domain, filled in from reference TRBV28 and TRBJ2-2, reads DVKVTQSSRYLVKRTGEKVFLECVQDMDHENMFWYRQDPGLGLRLIYFSYDVKMKEKGDIPEGYSVSREKKERFSLILESASTNQTSMYLCASSAVVISGINTGELFFGEGSRLTVL.

The rearrangement joins TRBV19 to TRBJ1-2; D possibly corresponds to TRBD1 (5 bases). Germline lookup yields CDR1 LNHDA and CDR2 SQIVND (reference sequence). This CDR3 contains 13 residues. V gave up 3 bases and J gave up 7 bases, with 12 bases separating them. CDR3 bases: TGTGCCAGTAGTATGGTGGAGGGGTTTGGCTACACCTTC. It encodes CASSMVEGFGYTF.

This chain joins TRBV19 and TRBJ1-5; D gene uncertain. CDR1 and CDR2 from the germline V gene are LNHDA and SQIVND (reference sequence). V was cut by 3 bases and J by 4 bases, with 16 bases left in between. The CDR3 loop spans 16 amino acids. The CDR3 DNA reads TGTGCCAGTAGTATTATAGAGGGTTGGGGAAATCAGCCCCAGCATTTT. Translating it yields CASSIIEGWGNQPQHF.

The chain uses TRBV30 and TRBJ2-2; the match to TRBD1 covers 8 bases. V lost 5 bases, J lost 4 bases, and 3 bases stayed unmatched. The CDR3 has 13 residues. CDR1 and CDR2 (germline): GTSNPN, SVGIG (reference sequence). Written as DNA, the CDR3 is TGTGCCTGGGGACAGGGTGGCACCGGGGAGCTGTTTTTT. Translated: CAWGQGGTGELFF.

The chain combines TRBV7-9 with TRBJ1-1, with D unresolved. This CDR3 comprises 15 residues. CDR1 is SEHNR and CDR2 is FQNEAQ in the germline V gene (reference sequence). Trimming removed 5 bases at V and 4 bases at J, with 17 bases between. CDR3 coding DNA: TGTGCCAGCAGCCCTGTCCTAGTGGGCGGCACTGAAGCTTTCTTT. The encoded protein is CASSPVLVGGTEAFF.

The rearrangement links TRBV5-4 to TRBJ1-1; D is perhaps TRBD1 (5 bases). This CDR3 is built from 15 residues. Germline CDR1 and CDR2: SGHNT and YYREEE (reference sequence). V was trimmed by 4 bases and J by 6 bases, leaving 19 bases between them. DNA of the CDR3: TGTGCCAGCAGCCTGGACGGCCTGAAAGGGGCTGAAGCTTTCTTT. This codes for CASSLDGLKGAEAFF.

The CDR3 region has the DNA TGTGCCATCAGTGGCCAGGGAAACCGGGTACCCTACGAGCAGTACGTC. Translated, it gives CAISGQGNRVPYEQYV. The rearrangement uses TRBV10-3 and TRBJ2-7, with D possibly TRBD1 on 5 matching bases. Between the trimmed V and J ends, which lost 4 bases and 2 bases, there was a span of 18 bases. The CDR3 totals 16 residues. CDR1 is ENHRY and CDR2 is SYGVKD in the germline V gene.

The genes are TRBV18 and TRBJ1-1; the D is unclear. Germline V gene sequence: CDR1 KGHSH, CDR2 LQKENI. The CDR3 has 14 residues. The ends were cut back, 6 bases at V and 8 bases at J, with 19 bases in the middle. Here the CDR3 DNA reads TGTGCCAGCTCCCCAAGGGAGGCGGACCAAGAAGCTTTCTTT. This encodes CASSPREADQEAFF.

The chain employs TRBV18 and TRBJ1-2; tentatively, D is TRBD1 (5 bases). This CDR3 is 15 amino acids long. Germline CDR1 is KGHSH and CDR2 is LQKENI. V lost 2 bases and J 6 bases, leaving 16 bases between the germline ends. The CDR3 coding sequence is TGTGCCAGCTCACCATACTTGACGGGACGGGATGGCTACACCTTC. Encoded protein: CASSPYLTGRDGYTF.

The V and J genes are TRBV28 and TRBJ1-5; no clear D. The CDR3 spans 13 residues. Trimming took 5 bases from V and 5 from J, leaving 10 bases between them. Germline values: CDR1 MDHEN, CDR2 SYDVKM. The CDR3 here is CASSRVVDQPQHF. Here the CDR3 DNA reads TGTGCCAGCAGTAGGGTCGTGGATCAGCCCCAGCATTTT.

The rearrangement uses TRBV5-1 and TRBJ1-4; a possible D gene is TRBD1 (6 bases). The CDR3 has 14 amino acids. CDR1 and CDR2 (germline): SGHRS, YFSETQ. Trimming took 3 bases from V and 5 from J, leaving 11 bases between them. The CDR3 protein is CASSSGQLNEKLFF. The CDR3, as DNA: TGCGCCAGCAGCTCCGGACAGCTAAATGAAAAACTGTTTTTT.

The V call is TRBV7-6, the J call TRBJ1-1; perhaps TRBD1 as D (5 bases). V lost 6 bases, J lost 4 bases, and 12 bases lay in between. The CDR3 totals 13 residues. The germline gives CDR1 SGHVS, CDR2 FNYEAQ. In nucleotides, the CDR3 is TGTGCCAGCAGAGGGCAGGGAAGCACTGAAGCTTTCTTT. Amino acid sequence: CASRGQGSTEAFF.

V and J are TRBV28 and TRBJ2-3; D possibly uses TRBD1 or TRBD2 (5 bases each). Germline V gene data show CDR1 as MDHEN and CDR2 as SYDVKM. This CDR3 has 15 amino acids. The V end was cut by 2 bases, the J end by 4 bases, with 13 bases between. CDR3 DNA sequence: TGTGCCAGCAGTTTAGGGGGTTTCTTATCAGATACGCAGTATTTT. Its protein is CASSLGGFLSDTQYF.